This TCR beta chain was sequenced during a study of T cells in Graves' hyperthyroidism and ophthalmopathy (dated by TCRdb to between 2017 and 2020). Broadly, across the study: Peripheral blood samples were taken at initial diagnosis, before any treatment was given. The paper describes TCR Vbeta CDR3 sequencing of 135 peripheral blood samples, made up of fewer than 50 ophthalmopathy patients, some 80 hyperthyroidism patients and approximately 17 progressor patients. Thyroid tissue and blood T-cell repertoires from six Graves' hyperthyroidism patients were also compared in the study. Whether ophthalmopathy could be predicted prospectively was tested in an independent validation cohort made up of about 20 hyperthyroidism patients plus 17 patients who later progressed to ophthalmopathy. A discovery cohort of roughly 100 patients, approximately 44 with Graves' ophthalmopathy and 55 to 65 with stable Graves' hyperthyroidism, was used to find distinguishing TCR V-J signatures. The 75 to 100 discovery patients were divided at random into training and test sets in a 7:3 ratio. After blood sampling, hyperthyroidism patients were treated with methimazole at a starting dose of 30 mg daily, and ophthalmopathy patients were treated with high-dose intravenous methylprednisolone. Overall study results and their limits: During validation, the model predicted progression to ophthalmopathy a median of around 7 months ahead of onset, with 60% to 71% sensitivity and 72% to 80% specificity. A 13 V-J signature model separated ophthalmopathy from stable hyperthyroidism, with approximately 87% sensitivity and approximately 81% specificity in cross-validation and 80%/75% in testing. Most expanded thyroid clonotypes (frequency above 0.001) were also detected in blood, suggesting blood repertoires may reflect thyroid immune responses. No statistical method was used to fix the sample size in advance, and group allocation was not hidden from the investigators.

Trimming removed 4 bases from V and 3 bases from J; the gene matches leave 9 bases unexplained. Looking up the germline V gene (reference sequence) yields CDR1 MNHEY and CDR2 SMNVEV. From the cysteine up to the phenylalanine, the CDR3 has a length of 15 residues. The kept DNA is CDR3 alone, 45 bases in frame from the first base. TCR beta CDR3 regions were amplified from RNA transcripts. The TCR CDR3 was subjected to a first round of RT-PCR using the HTBI primer set and the Qiagen OneStep RT-PCR kit. Libraries were constructed in a second round of multiplex PCR, after which size selection and purification were carried out. Paired-end sequencing of the libraries was performed with 100 bp reads on an Illumina HiSeq2000. The study's processing was this. SOAPnuke was used to process the raw data, removing reads that contained adapters or uncalled bases, had a mean Phred below 15, or lacked an exact match to the constant primer or identifier. High-quality paired reads were merged using COPE v1.2.5, and each unique nucleotide sequence was defined as a clonotype. MiTCR v1.1 was used to align clonotypes to the IMGT TRBV, TRBD and TRBJ reference segments. The analysis was restricted to V-J combinations with a frequency above 0.0001, which together covered 99% to 99.2% of the repertoires. The TCS score was defined as the ratio of F50 (clonal expansion) to E x V (chaos), calculated using BLOSUM62-based TCRdist between CDR3 peptides within each V-J. Welch's t-statistics and random forest reduced roughly 530 V-J features to 10 to 15, which were used in a naive Bayes classifier (R e1071). TCRdb reprocessed the public reads (quality trimming at Q25 with fastp, clone calling with MiXCR) and kept in-frame beta chains. Entries are consolidated by CDR3 protein sequence, retaining the most common genes and DNA. For this entry, the V and J calls and clone size follow TCRdb and not the study's own pipeline. The sample has some 600,000 distinct CDR3 sequences on record, more than 11% of them singletons. Clones ranked in the top ten supply roughly 5.5% of the sample.

Hyperthyroidism patients were aged 18 to 65 years and newly diagnosed, with disease duration of less than 2 months. Any patient with an uncontrolled infection, another autoimmune disease, pregnancy or lactation was excluded. Clinical symptoms, serum thyroxine and TRAb, thyroid ultrasound, and orbital computed tomography formed the basis for the diagnoses. For progressor patients, blood was drawn at the first diagnosis of hyperthyroidism, before any ophthalmopathy symptoms had appeared. PBMCs were separated from about 10 ml of fresh peripheral blood using Ficoll-Paque density gradient centrifugation. Patients classed as progressors first received a Graves' hyperthyroidism diagnosis and then went on to develop ophthalmopathy during follow-up. Total RNA was extracted using Trizol reagent, and RNA quality was assessed on an Agilent 2100 Bioanalyzer. Many counts were recorded for this clonotype. Its antigen remains unidentified. No base quality information exists; no much larger clone differs at one position.

The receptor was isolated from a woman younger than 45 with Graves' hyperthyroidism that later progressed to Graves' ophthalmopathy. Sequenced sample: blood. The chain uses TRBV27 and TRBJ2-7, and TRBD1 matches 7 of the central bases. The nucleotide sequence reads TGTGCCAGCAGTTCTCTCATTGGACAGGACTACGAGCAGTACTTC. Its product reads: CASSSLIGQDYEQYF.